What follows are 14 T cell receptor beta chains derived from one specimen sequenced in a study of OX40 agonist ivuxolimab in advanced cancers. The method behind the library was the immunoSEQ multiplex PCR assay. Entries here come from immuneACCESS through TCRdb and include only in-frame sequences with V and J called. Some clones fail to appear in such tables; in the studies checked, an unresolved V gene covers under half of the shortfall, and the cause of the remainder is unknown. The sample includes more than 75,000 clones, with roughly 91% observed a single time. The ten largest clones add up to 0.32% of the sample. The input for sequencing was CD4+ or CD8+ T cells sorted from blood, taken in a trial of the OX40 agonist ivuxolimab. The receptors here all came from an adult with an advanced solid tumor such as melanoma, head and neck, liver or kidney cancer.

The CDR3, as DNA: TGTGCCAGCTCACTGGGGACAGTTAACACTGAAGCTTTCTTT. It yields the protein CASSLGTVNTEAFF. This chain links TRBV18 with TRBJ1-1; 7 bases match TRBD1. The CDR3 extends over 14 amino acids. Germline lookup yields CDR1 KGHSH and CDR2 LQKENI. Trimming at V came to 4 bases and at J to 2 bases, leaving 4 bases not matched to a gene.

This clone was picked up one time. The genes are TRBV6-5 and TRBJ2-7; D is possibly TRBD2 (5 bases). This CDR3 contains 15 residues. The germline gives CDR1 MNHEY, CDR2 SVGAGI. Trimming pared 6 bases from V and 0 bases from J, leaving 15 bases between. CDR3 protein: CASRQFLGSSYEQYF. CDR3 in DNA: TGTGCCAGCAGACAATTTTTAGGGAGCTCCTACGAGCAGTACTTC.

DNA of the CDR3: TGTGCCAGCAGCCCCCGGGACAGGGTAGGAAACACCATATATTTT. It codes for CASSPRDRVGNTIYF. This chain links TRBV9 with TRBJ1-3; 9 positions agree with TRBD1. With 4 bases clipped from V and 4 bases from J, the junction kept 6 bases outside the gene matches. The CDR3 runs to 15 residues. Germline CDR1 is SGDLS and CDR2 is YYNGEE.

This chain links TRBV7-6 with TRBJ1-2; the match to TRBD1 covers 8 bases. Per germline, CDR1 SGHVS and CDR2 FNYEAQ. Losses at the gene ends were 1 base for V and 8 bases for J; bases not matched to a gene: 12. The CDR3 consists of 16 residues. DNA for the CDR3: TGTGCCAGCAGCTTAGGGCAGGGGGCGCGGTCGAGAGGCTACACCTTC. Protein product: CASSLGQGARSRGYTF.

This clone showed up just a few times. In nucleotides, the CDR3 is TGTGCCAGCAGACTGGGGCTGGGGTACACCTTC. As protein: CASRLGLGYTF. J is TRBJ1-2 and V is TRBV28, with a tentative D call TRBD1 (5 bases). There are 11 residues in the CDR3. V shed 6 bases and J shed 11 bases, with 13 bases lying between them. Germline lookup yields CDR1 MDHEN and CDR2 SYDVKM.

This clone was seen just once. The chain combines TRBV11-1 with TRBJ1-1; 8 bases agree with TRBD1. V was clipped by 5 bases and J by 4 bases; unmatched bases: 12. CDR1 is SGHAT, CDR2 FQDESV, per germline (reference sequence). This CDR3 contains 16 residues. The CDR3 bases are TGTGCCAGCAGCCCGACAGGGGAATCTCTGTCCACTGAAGCTTTCTTT. Translated, it gives CASSPTGESLSTEAFF.

This sequence joins TRBV5-1 and TRBJ2-5, with TRBD1 identical over 8 bases. With 3 bases clipped from V and 3 bases from J, the junction kept 7 bases outside the gene matches. Germline values: CDR1 SGHRS, CDR2 YFSETQ. This CDR3 spans 15 amino acids. CDR3: CASSYMGTGEETQYF. CDR3 DNA sequence: TGCGCCAGCAGCTATATGGGGACAGGTGAAGAGACCCAGTACTTC.

This clone was seen only once. The chain recombines TRBV21-1 with TRBJ2-1; the table assigns TRBD1, which was not confirmed against the DNA. TRBV21-1 is labeled a pseudogene. The CDR3 runs 16 residues. CDR3 sequence: CASSARDRVQDYEQFF. The CDR3 coding sequence is TGTGCCAGCAGCGCCCGGGACAGGGTCCAAGATTATGAGCAGTTCTTC.

This clone was seen more than once but under ten times. The chain recombines TRBV18 with TRBJ1-4; D gene ambiguous. Germline V gene lookup returns CDR1 KGHSH and CDR2 LQKENI. Trimming shortened V by 1 base and J by 8 bases, and 14 bases separated the two germline ends. The CDR3 contains 15 residues. The CDR3 nucleotides read TGTGCCAGCTCACCACAACTCTCGGAAACCGAAAAACTGTTTTTT. Translation gives CASSPQLSETEKLFF.

CDR3 nucleotide sequence: TGTGCCAGCAGCACTGGACAGGTTTCCCTCTACAATGAGCAGTTCTTC. Its translation is CASSTGQVSLYNEQFF. V is TRBV7-3 and J is TRBJ2-1; 7 bases agree with TRBD1. In germline, CDR1 is SGHTA, CDR2 FQGTGA. V dropped 5 bases and J dropped 3; count of bases not matched to a gene: 10. CDR3 length: 16 residues.

The chain links TRBV28 to TRBJ2-1; the D gene is possibly TRBD1 (5 bases). V lost 7 bases, J lost 5 bases, and 15 bases lay in between. There are 14 residues in the CDR3. The germline V gene has CDR1 MDHEN and CDR2 SYDVKM. CDR3 amino acids: CASTLGRWNNEQFF. The CDR3 DNA is TGTGCCAGCACCCTGGGGCGGTGGAACAATGAGCAGTTCTTC.

The rearrangement uses TRBV18 and TRBJ1-5; 7 nucleotides align to TRBD1. Trimming at V came to 5 bases and at J to 4 bases, leaving 2 bases not matched to a gene. Germline assignment: CDR1 KGHSH and CDR2 LQKENI. This CDR3 spans 13 amino acids. Written as DNA, the CDR3 is TGTGCCAGCTCAGCAGGGGGAAATCAGCCCCAGCATTTT. Its protein is CASSAGGNQPQHF.

This clone came up a few times. The V and J genes are TRBV9 and TRBJ2-5; D possibly uses TRBD1 or TRBD2 (5 bases each). The CDR3 has 13 amino acids. Germline V gene data show CDR1 as SGDLS and CDR2 as YYNGEE. Deletions cut 6 bases from V and 2 bases from J, with 11 bases between. The CDR3 DNA sequence: TGTGCCAGCAAGGGGAGCCCTCAAGAGACCCAGTACTTC. Protein product: CASKGSPQETQYF.

The rearrangement links TRBV6-5 to TRBJ1-4, with 9 positions matching TRBD1. The CDR3 is 14 amino acids. Germline V CDR1 and CDR2: MNHEY, SVGAGI. Trimming took 2 bases from V and 7 from J; bases not matched to a gene: 2. CDR3 sequence reads: CASSYTTGGEKLFF. The CDR3 DNA is TGTGCCAGCAGTTACACGACAGGGGGTGAAAAACTGTTTTTT.